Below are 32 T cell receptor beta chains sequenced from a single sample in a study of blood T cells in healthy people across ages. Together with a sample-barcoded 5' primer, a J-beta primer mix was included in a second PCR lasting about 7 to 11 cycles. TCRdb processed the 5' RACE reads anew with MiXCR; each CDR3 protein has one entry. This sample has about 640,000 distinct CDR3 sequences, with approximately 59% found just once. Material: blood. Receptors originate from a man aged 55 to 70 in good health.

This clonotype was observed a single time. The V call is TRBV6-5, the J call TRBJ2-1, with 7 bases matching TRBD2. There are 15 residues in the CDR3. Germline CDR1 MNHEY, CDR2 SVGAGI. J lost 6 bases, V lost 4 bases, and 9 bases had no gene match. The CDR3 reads CASSSWTSGANEQFF. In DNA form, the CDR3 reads TGTGCCAGCAGTTCATGGACTAGTGGGGCCAATGAGCAGTTCTTC.

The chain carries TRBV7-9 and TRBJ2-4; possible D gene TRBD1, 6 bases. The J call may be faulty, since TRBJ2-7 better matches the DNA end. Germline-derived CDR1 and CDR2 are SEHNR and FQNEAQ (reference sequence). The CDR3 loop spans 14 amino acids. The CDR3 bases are TGTGCCAGCAGCTTAGATGGACAGCGCTACGAGCAGTACTTC. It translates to CASSLDGQRYEQYF.

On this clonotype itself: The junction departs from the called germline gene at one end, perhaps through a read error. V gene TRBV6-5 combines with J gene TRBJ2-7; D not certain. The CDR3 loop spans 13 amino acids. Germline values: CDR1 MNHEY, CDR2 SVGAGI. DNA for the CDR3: TGCGCCAGCAGCCGAACCGTCTCCTACGAGCAGTACTTC. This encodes CASSRTVSYEQYF.

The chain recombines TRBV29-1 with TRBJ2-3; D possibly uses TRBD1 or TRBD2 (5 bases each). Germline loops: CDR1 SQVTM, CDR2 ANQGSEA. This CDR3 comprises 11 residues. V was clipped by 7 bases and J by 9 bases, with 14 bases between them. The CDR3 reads CSGGLPGTQYF. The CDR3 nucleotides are TGCAGCGGAGGACTGCCAGGGACGCAGTATTTT.

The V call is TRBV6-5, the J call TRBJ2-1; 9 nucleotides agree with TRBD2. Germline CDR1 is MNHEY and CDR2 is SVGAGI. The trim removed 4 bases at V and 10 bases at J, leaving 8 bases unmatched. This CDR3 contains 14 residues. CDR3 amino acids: CASSLSGGRQEQFF. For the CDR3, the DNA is TGTGCCAGCAGTTTAAGCGGGGGGCGACAGGAGCAGTTCTTC.

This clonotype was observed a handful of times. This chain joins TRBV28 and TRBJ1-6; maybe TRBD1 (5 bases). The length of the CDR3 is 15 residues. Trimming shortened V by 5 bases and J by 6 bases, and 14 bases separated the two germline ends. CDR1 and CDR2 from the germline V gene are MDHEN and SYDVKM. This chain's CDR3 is CASSSPGLLNSPLHF. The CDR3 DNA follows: TGTGCCAGCAGTAGTCCGGGACTCCTTAATTCACCCCTCCACTTT. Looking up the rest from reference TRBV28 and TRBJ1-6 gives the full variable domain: DVKVTQSSRYLVKRTGEKVFLECVQDMDHENMFWYRQDPGLGLRLIYFSYDVKMKEKGDIPEGYSVSREKKERFSLILESASTNQTSMYLCASSSPGLLNSPLHFGNGTRLTVT.

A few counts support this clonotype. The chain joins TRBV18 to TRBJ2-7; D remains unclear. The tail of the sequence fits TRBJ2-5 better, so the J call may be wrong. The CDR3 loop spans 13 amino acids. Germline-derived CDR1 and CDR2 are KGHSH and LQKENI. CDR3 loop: CASSPSPGETQYF. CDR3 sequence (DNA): TGTGCCAGCTCACCAAGCCCCGGCGAGACCCAGTACTTC.

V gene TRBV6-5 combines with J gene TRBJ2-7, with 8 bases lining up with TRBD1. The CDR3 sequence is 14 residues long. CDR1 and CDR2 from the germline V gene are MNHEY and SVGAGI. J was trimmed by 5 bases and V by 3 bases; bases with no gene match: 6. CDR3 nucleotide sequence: TGTGCCAGCAGTTATTGGACAGGGTCAAACGAGCAGTACTTC. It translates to CASSYWTGSNEQYF.

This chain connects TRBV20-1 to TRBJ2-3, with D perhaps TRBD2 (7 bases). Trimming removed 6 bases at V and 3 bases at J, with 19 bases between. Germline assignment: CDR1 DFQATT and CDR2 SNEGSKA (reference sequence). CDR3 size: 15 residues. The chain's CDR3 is CSAIGGGTGTDTQYF. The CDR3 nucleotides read TGCAGTGCCATAGGGGGGGGAACGGGGACAGATACGCAGTATTTT.

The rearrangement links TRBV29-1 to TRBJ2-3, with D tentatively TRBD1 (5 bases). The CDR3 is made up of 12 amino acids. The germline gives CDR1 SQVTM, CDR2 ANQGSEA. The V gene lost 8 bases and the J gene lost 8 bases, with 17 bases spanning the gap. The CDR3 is CSPRGPIGTQYF. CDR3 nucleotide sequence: TGCAGCCCTAGGGGTCCAATTGGTACGCAGTATTTT.

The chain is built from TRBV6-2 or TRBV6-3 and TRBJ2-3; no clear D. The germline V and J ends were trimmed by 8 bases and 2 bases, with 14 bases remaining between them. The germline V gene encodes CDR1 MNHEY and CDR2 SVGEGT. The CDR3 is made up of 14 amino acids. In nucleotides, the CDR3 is TGTGCCAGCTTGGGTTGGGGTCTCACAGATACGCAGTATTTT. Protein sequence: CASLGWGLTDTQYF.

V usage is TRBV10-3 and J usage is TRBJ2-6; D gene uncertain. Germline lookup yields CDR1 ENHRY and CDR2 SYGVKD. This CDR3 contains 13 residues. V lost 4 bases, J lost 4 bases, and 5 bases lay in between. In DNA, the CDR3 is TGTGCCATCAGTGGTGCCGGGGCCAACGTCCTGACTTTC. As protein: CAISGAGANVLTF.

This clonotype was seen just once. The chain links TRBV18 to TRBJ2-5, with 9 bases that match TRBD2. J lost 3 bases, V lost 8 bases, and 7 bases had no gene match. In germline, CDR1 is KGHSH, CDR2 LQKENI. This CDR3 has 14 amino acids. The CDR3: CASRLAGIKETQYF. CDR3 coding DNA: TGTGCCAGCCGGCTAGCGGGGATAAAAGAGACCCAGTACTTC.

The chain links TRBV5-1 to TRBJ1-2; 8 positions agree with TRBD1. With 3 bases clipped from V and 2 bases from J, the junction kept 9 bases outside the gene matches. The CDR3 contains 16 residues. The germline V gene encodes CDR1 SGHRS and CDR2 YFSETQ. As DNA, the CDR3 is TGCGCCAGCAGCTCTGGCGCAGGGGGCTGGAACTATGGCTACACCTTC. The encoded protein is CASSSGAGGWNYGYTF.

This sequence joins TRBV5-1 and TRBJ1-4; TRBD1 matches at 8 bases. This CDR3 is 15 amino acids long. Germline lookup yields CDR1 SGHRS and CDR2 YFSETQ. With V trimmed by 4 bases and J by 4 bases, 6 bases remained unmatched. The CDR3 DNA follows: TGCGCCAGCAGCCCGTGGACAGGGTTTAATGAAAAACTGTTTTTT. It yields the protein CASSPWTGFNEKLFF.

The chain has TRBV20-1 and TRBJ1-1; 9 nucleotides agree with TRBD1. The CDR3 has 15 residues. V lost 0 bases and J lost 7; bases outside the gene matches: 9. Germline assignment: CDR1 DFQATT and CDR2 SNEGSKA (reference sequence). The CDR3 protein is CSAREWGTGSGEAFF. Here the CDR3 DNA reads TGCAGTGCTAGAGAGTGGGGGACAGGGTCAGGTGAAGCTTTCTTT.

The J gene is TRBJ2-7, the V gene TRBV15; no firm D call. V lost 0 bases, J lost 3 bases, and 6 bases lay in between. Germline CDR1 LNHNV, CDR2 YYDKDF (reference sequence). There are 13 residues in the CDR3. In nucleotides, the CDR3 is TGTGCCACCAGCAGAGACCCCCTCTACGAGCAGTACTTC. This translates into CATSRDPLYEQYF.

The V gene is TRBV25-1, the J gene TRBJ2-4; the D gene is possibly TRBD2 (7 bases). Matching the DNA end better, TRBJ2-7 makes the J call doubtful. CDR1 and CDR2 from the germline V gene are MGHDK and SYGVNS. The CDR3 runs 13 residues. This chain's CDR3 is CAVRGGGVDEQYF. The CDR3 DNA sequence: TGTGCCGTTCGAGGGGGGGGCGTCGACGAGCAGTACTTC.

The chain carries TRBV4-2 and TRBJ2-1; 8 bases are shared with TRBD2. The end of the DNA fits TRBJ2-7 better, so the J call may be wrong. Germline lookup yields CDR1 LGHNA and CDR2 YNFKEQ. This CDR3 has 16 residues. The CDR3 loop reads CASSQKDSGGYNEQYF. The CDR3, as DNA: TGTGCCAGCAGCCAGAAGGACAGCGGGGGCTACAATGAGCAGTACTTC.

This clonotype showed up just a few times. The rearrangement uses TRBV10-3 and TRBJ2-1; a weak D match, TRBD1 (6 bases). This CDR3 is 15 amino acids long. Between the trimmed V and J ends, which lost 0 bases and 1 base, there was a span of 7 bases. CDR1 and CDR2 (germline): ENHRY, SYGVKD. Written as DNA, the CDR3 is TGTGCCATCAGTGAGTCGGGGACATCCTACAATGAGCAGTTCTTC. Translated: CAISESGTSYNEQFF.

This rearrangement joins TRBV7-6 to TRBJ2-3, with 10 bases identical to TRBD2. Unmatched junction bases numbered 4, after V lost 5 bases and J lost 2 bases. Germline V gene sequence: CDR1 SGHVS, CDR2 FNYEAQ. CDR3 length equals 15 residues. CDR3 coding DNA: TGTGCCAGCAGCCGTAGCGGGGGGTTCACAGATACGCAGTATTTT. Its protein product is CASSRSGGFTDTQYF.

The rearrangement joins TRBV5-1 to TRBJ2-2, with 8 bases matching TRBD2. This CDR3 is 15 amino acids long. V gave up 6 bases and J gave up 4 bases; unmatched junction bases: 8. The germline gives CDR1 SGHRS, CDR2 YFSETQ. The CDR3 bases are TGCGCCAGCACCCCCGGGACTAGACGCACCGGGGAGCTGTTTTTT. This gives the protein CASTPGTRRTGELFF.

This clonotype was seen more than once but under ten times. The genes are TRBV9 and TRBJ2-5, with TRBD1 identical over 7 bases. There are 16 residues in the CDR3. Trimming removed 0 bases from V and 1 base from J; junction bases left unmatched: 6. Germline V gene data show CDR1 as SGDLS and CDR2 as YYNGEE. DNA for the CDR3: TGTGCCAGCAGCGTAGGGGGCAGGGGGACCCAAGAGACCCAGTACTTC. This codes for CASSVGGRGTQETQYF.

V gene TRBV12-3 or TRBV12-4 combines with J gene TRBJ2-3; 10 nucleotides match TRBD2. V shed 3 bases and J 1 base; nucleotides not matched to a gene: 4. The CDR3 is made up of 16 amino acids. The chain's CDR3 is CASSFSGGSGTDTQYF. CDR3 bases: TGTGCCAGCAGTTTTAGCGGGGGGTCGGGCACAGATACGCAGTATTTT.

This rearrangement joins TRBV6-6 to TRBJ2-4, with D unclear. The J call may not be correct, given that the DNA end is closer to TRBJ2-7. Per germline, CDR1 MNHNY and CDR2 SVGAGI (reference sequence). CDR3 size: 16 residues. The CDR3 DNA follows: TGTGCCAGCAGTTACGGCAGCTCTTCGATTCCCTACGAGCAGTACTTC. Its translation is CASSYGSSSIPYEQYF.

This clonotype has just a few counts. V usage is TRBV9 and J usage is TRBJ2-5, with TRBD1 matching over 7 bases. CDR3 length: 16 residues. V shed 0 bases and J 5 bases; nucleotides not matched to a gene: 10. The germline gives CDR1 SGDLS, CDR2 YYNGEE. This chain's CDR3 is CASSVGSATGYETQYF. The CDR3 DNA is TGTGCCAGCAGCGTAGGAAGTGCGACAGGGTACGAGACCCAGTACTTC.

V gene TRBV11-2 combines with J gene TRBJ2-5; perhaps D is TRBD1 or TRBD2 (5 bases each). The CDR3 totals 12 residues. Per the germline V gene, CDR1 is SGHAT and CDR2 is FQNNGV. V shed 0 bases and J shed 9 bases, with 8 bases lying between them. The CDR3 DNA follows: TGTGCCAGCAGCTTAGATGTGGGGGCCCAGTACTTC. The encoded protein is CASSLDVGAQYF.

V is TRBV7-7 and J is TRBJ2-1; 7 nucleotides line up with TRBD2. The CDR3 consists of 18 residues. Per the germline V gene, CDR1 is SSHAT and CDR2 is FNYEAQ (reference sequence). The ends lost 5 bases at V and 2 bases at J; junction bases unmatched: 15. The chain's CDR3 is CASSLLPPQRDTYNEQFF. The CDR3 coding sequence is TGTGCCAGCAGCCTTCTCCCTCCCCAGCGGGATACCTACAATGAGCAGTTCTTC.

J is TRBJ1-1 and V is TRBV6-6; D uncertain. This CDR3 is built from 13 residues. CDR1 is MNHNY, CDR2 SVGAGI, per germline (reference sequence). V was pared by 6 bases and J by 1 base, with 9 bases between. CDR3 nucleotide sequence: TGTGCCAGCAGCTCAGCTCCGAACACTGAAGCTTTCTTT. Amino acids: CASSSAPNTEAFF.

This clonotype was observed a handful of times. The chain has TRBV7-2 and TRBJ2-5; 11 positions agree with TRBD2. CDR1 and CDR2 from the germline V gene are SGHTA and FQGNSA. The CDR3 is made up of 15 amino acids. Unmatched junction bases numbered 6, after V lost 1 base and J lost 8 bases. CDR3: CASSLEPSGGRTQYF. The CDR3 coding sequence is TGTGCCAGCAGCTTAGAGCCTAGCGGGGGGCGAACCCAGTACTTC.

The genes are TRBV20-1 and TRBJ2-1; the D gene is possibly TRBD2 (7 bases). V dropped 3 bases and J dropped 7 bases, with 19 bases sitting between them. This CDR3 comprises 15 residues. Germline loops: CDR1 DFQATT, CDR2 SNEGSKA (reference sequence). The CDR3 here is CSARVRSGTKNEQFF. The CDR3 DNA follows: TGCAGTGCTAGGGTGAGGAGCGGGACAAAGAATGAGCAGTTCTTC.

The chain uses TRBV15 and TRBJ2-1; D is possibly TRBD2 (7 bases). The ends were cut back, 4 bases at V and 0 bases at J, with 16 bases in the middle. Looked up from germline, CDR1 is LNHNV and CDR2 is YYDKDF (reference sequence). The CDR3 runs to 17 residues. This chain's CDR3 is CATSTDRAGHSYNEQFF. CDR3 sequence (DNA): TGTGCCACCAGCACGGACCGAGCGGGACACTCCTACAATGAGCAGTTCTTC.